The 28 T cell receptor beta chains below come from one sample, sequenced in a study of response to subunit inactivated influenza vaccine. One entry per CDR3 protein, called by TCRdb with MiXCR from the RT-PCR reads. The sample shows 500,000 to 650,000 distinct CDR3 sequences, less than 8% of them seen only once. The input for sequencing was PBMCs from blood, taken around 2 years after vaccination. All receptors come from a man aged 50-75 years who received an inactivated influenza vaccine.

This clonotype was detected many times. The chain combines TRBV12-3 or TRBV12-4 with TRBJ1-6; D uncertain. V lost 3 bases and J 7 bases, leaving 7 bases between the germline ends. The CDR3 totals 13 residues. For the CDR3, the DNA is TGTGCCAGCAGTTTTCGTCCAAATTCACCCCTCCACTTT. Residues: CASSFRPNSPLHF.

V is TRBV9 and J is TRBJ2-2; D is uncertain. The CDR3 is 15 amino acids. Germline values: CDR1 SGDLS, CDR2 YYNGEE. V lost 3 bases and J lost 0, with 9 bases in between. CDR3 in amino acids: CASSALDANTGELFF. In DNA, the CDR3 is TGTGCCAGCAGCGCCTTAGACGCGAACACCGGGGAGCTGTTTTTT.

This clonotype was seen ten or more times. This CDR3 reads CASSLLGVSVDNEQFF. The DNA of the CDR3 is TGTGCCAGCAGCTTATTGGGTGTATCCGTCGACAATGAGCAGTTCTTC. The rearrangement uses TRBV5-6 and TRBJ2-1; no clear D. V lost 2 bases and J 5 bases, leaving 17 bases between the germline ends. The CDR3 extends over 16 amino acids. Germline V gives CDR1 SGHDT, CDR2 YYEEEE.

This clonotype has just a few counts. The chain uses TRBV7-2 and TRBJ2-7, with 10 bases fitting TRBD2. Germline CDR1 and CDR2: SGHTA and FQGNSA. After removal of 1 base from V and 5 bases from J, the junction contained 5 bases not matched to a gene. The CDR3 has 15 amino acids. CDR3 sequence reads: CASSLGGLAGDEQYF. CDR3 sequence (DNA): TGTGCCAGCAGCTTAGGAGGGCTAGCGGGAGACGAGCAGTACTTC.

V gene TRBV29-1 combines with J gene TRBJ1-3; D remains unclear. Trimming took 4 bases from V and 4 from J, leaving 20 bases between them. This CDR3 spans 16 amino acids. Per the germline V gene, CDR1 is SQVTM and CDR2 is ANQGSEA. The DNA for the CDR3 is TGCAGCGTTGCGTTTGGCGGCCAGAGACCAGGAAACACCATATATTTT. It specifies CSVAFGGQRPGNTIYF.

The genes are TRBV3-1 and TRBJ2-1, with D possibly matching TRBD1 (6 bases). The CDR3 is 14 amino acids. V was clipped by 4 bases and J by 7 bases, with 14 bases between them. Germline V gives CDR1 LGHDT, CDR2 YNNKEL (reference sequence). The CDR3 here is CASSLEGVKNEQFF. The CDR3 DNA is TGTGCCAGCAGCCTTGAGGGGGTTAAAAATGAGCAGTTCTTC.

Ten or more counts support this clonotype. CDR3 sequence (DNA): TGTGCCAGCAGCTTATCCGTGCTCCGAAACACCATATATTTT. Translated, it gives CASSLSVLRNTIYF. The J gene is TRBJ1-3, the V gene TRBV11-2; D is undetermined. V was clipped by 2 bases and J by 5 bases, with 10 bases between them. This CDR3 comprises 14 residues. In germline, CDR1 is SGHAT, CDR2 FQNNGV.

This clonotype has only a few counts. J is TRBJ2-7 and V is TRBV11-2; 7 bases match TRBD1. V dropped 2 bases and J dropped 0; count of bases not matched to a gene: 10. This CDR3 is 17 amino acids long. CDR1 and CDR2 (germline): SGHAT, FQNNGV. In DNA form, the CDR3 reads TGTGCCAGCAGCTTAAGTACTGGGACAGCCAGCTCCTACGAGCAGTACTTC. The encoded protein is CASSLSTGTASSYEQYF.

In DNA, the CDR3 is TGCAGTGCTAGAGATCAACGGGGGCCCACAGATACGCAGTATTTT. Amino acids: CSARDQRGPTDTQYF. The gene calls are TRBV20-1 and TRBJ2-3, with D tentatively TRBD1 or TRBD2 (6 bases each). The CDR3 consists of 15 residues. Trimming took off 0 bases at V and 2 bases at J, with 12 bases between the two ends. The germline gives CDR1 DFQATT, CDR2 SNEGSKA (reference sequence).

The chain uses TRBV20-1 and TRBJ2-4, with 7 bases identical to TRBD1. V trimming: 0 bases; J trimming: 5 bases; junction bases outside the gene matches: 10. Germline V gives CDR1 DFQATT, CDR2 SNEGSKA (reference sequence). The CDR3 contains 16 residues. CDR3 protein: CSAREWGVTGQNIQYF. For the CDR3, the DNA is TGCAGTGCTAGAGAGTGGGGTGTGACAGGGCAAAACATTCAGTACTTC.

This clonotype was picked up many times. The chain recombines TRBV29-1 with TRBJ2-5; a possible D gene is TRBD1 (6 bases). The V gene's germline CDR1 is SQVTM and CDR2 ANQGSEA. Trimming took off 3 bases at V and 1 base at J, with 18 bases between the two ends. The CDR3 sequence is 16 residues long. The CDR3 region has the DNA TGCAGCGTTGAGGACAGCGACACCACAATCCAAGAGACCCAGTACTTC. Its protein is CSVEDSDTTIQETQYF.

CDR3 sequence reads: CRPERHTEAFF. CDR3 in DNA: TGCAGACCCGAGCGACACACTGAAGCTTTCTTT. The chain has TRBV20-1 and TRBJ1-1; D is uncertain. This CDR3 region has 11 residues. The V gene's germline CDR1 is DFQATT and CDR2 SNEGSKA (reference sequence).

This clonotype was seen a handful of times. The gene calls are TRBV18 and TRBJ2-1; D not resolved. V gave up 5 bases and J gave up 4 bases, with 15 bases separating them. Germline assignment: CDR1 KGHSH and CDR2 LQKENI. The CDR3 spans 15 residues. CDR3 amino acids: CASSFGRAGYNEQFF. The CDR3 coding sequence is TGTGCCAGCTCATTCGGAAGGGCCGGGTACAATGAGCAGTTCTTC.

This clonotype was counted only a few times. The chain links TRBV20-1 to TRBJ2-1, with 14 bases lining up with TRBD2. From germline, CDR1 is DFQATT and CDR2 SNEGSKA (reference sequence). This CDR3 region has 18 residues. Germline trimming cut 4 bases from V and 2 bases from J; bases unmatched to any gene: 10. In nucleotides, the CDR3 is TGCAGTGCTACTTCCGGGACTAGCGGGAGAAAGGCCTACAATGAGCAGTTCTTC. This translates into CSATSGTSGRKAYNEQFF.

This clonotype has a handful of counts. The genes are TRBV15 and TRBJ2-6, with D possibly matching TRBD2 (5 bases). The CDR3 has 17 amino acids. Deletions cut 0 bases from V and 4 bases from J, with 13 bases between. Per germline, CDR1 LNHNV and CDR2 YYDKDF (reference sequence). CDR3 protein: CATSRDIAPSGANVLTF. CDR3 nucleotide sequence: TGTGCCACCAGCAGAGATATAGCGCCCTCGGGGGCCAACGTCCTGACTTTC. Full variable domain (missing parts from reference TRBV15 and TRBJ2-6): DAMVIQNPRYQVTQFGKPVTLSCSQTLNHNVMYWYQQKSSQAPKLLFHYYDKDFNNEADTPDNFQSRRPNTSFCFLDIRSPGLGDTAMYLCATSRDIAPSGANVLTFGAGSRLTVL.

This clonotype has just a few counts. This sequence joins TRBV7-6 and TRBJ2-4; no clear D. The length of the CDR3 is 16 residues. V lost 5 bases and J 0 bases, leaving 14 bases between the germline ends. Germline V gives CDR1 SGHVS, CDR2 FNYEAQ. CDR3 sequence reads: CASSPSGLLAKNIQYF. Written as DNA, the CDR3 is TGTGCCAGCAGCCCATCAGGATTACTAGCCAAAAACATTCAGTACTTC.

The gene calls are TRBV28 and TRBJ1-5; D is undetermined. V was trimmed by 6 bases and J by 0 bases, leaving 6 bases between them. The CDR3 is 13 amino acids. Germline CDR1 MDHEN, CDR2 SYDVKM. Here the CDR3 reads CASRYYSNQPQHF. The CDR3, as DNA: TGTGCCAGCAGATATTATAGCAATCAGCCCCAGCATTTT.

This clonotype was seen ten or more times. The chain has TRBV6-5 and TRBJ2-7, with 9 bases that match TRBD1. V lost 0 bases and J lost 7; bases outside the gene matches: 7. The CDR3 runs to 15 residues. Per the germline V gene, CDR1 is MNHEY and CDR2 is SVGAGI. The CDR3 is CASSYSYRGLNEQYF. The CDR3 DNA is TGTGCCAGCAGTTACTCCTACAGGGGGCTGAATGAGCAGTACTTC.

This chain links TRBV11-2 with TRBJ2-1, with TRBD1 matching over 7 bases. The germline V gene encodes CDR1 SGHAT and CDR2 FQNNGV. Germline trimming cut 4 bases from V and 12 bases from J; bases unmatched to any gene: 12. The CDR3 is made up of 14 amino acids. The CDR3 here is CASSSTRQGKGQFF. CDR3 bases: TGTGCCAGCAGCTCCACCCGACAGGGAAAGGGGCAGTTCTTC.

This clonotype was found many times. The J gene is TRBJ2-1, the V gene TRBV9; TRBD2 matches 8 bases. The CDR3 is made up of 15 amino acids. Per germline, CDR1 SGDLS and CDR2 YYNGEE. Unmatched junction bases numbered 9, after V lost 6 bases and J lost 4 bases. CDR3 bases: TGTGCCAGCACCGGCGGACTAGCTGAATACAATGAGCAGTTCTTC. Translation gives CASTGGLAEYNEQFF.

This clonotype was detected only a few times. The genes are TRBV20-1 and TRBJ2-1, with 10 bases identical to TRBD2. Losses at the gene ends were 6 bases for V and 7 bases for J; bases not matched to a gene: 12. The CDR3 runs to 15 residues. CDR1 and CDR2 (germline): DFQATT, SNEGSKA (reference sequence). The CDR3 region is CSAPAASGSHNEQFF. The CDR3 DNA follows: TGCAGTGCCCCGGCGGCTAGCGGGAGTCATAATGAGCAGTTCTTC.

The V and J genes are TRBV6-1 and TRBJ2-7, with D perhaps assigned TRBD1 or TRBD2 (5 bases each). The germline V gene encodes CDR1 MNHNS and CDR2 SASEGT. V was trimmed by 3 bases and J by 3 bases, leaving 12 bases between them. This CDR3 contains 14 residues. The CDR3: CASSEGPAVYEQYF. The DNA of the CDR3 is TGTGCCAGCAGTGAGGGGCCAGCGGTCTACGAGCAGTACTTC.

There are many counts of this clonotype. This CDR3 reads CASSSPAGTADTQYF. CDR3 nucleotides: TGTGCCAGCAGCTCCCCAGCGGGAACAGCAGATACGCAGTATTTT. V is TRBV7-9 and J is TRBJ2-3, with TRBD2 matching 7 bases. The germline V gene has CDR1 SEHNR and CDR2 FQNEAQ (reference sequence). The CDR3 is 15 residues long. V shed 4 bases, J shed 4 bases, and the junction held 8 bases outside the gene matches.

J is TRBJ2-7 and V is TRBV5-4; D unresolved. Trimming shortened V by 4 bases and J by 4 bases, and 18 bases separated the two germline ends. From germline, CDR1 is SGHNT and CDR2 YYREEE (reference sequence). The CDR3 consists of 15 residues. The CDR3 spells CASSPDLPLGYEQYF. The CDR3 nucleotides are TGTGCCAGCAGCCCGGACCTCCCCCTGGGGTACGAGCAGTACTTC. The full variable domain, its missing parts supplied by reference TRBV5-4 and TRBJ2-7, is ETGVTQSPTHLIKTRGQQVTLRCSSQSGHNTVSWYQQALGQGPQFIFQYYREEENGRGNFPPRFSGLQFPNYSSELNVNALELDDSALYLCASSPDLPLGYEQYFGPGTRLTVT.

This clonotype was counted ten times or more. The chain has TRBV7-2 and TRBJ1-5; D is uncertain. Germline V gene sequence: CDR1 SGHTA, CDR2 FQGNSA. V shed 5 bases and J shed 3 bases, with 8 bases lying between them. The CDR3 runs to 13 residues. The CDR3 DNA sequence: TGTGCCAGCAGCGCCAAGCCCAATCAGCCCCAGCATTTT. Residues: CASSAKPNQPQHF.

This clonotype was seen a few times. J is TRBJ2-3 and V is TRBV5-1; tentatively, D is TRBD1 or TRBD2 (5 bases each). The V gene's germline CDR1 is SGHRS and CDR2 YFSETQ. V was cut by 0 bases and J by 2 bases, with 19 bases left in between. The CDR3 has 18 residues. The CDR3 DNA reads TGCGCCAGCAGCTTGGCCACTAGGACGGGGCCGTCCACAGATACGCAGTATTTT. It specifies CASSLATRTGPSTDTQYF.

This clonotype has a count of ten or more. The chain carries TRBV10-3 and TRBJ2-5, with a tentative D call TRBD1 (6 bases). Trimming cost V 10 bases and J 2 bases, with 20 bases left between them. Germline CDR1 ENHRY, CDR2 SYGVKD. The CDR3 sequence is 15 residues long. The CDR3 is CATTQRAGEQETQYF. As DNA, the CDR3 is TGTGCCACCACCCAAAGGGCAGGGGAGCAAGAGACCCAGTACTTC.

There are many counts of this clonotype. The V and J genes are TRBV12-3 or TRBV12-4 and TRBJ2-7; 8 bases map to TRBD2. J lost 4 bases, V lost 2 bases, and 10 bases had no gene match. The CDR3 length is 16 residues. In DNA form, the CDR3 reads TGTGCCAGCAGTTTAACCCGTGGCGGGGGGCCGTACGAGCAGTACTTC. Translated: CASSLTRGGGPYEQYF.